This T cell receptor (beta chain) was sequenced in a study of blood T cell repertoires in COVID-19. The wider study: In each case, the material was cDNA or gDNA derived from T cells, B-cell-depleted T cells, or PBMCs.

How the authors handled the data: Amplification of reference gene primers was used by the study to estimate nucleated cell counts. The protocol was immunoSEQ multiplex PCR, while the TCRdb copy is restricted to in-frame clones and leaves out a portion. That table gives V, J and clone size, and the DNA gave D and trimming. Of over 200,000 clones in the sample, approximately 89% were seen once. The length of the CDR3 is 14 residues. Trimming cost V 7 bases and J 1 base, with 12 bases left between them. Germline CDR1 is MNHNY and CDR2 is SVGAGI (reference sequence). The sequenced sample was peripheral blood. The receptor's source is a woman aged 45 to 65 with acute or convalescent COVID-19. The V and J genes are TRBV6-6 and TRBJ2-3, with D maybe TRBD2 (6 bases). CDR3 nucleotides: TGTGCCAGCACCTTAGGGGAGGGCACAGATACGCAGTATTTT. Residues: CASTLGEGTDTQYF.